One TCR beta chain is described in this entry. Antigen specificity is unknown. The data were taken from a study of CD8 T cells in ankylosing spondylitis. Regarding the study as a whole: Disease-linked clones bore a CD8+ phenotype, appearing relatively rarely in peripheral blood.

Each CDR3 protein gets one entry after TCRdb re-called the 5' RACE reads with MiXCR. The sample consists of under 250,000 distinct CDR3 sequences, roughly 32% of them appearing once. Germline values: CDR1 SGHRS, CDR2 YFSETQ. This CDR3 has 13 residues. J gave up 4 bases and V 2 bases, and 1 base lay outside the gene matches. V is TRBV5-1 and J is TRBJ1-2; 8 nucleotides line up with TRBD1. This sequence was found in a male donor with ankylosing spondylitis or in good health (not recorded which). Sequencing used blood, either unsorted or a sorted T cell fraction (not recorded which). CDR3 in amino acids: CASSFGQGYGYTF. The CDR3 DNA reads TGCGCCAGCAGCTTCGGACAGGGCTATGGCTACACCTTC.